This record concerns one T cell receptor beta chain sequence. TCRdb keeps only in-frame clones here, not all; method: immunoSEQ multiplex PCR. The table records approximately 90,000 clones, 91% of them present only once. This entry comes from a study of T cell changes during pregnancy in multiple sclerosis. Trimming shortened V by 0 bases and J by 7 bases, and 17 bases separated the two germline ends. From germline, CDR1 is SGHNT and CDR2 YYREEE (reference sequence). CDR3 length: 15 amino acids. This TCR was sampled from a female donor with multiple sclerosis, enrolled in a pregnancy study. Here the sequenced sample was peripheral blood, taken before pregnancy. The chain recombines TRBV5-4 with TRBJ2-7; no clear D gene. Here the CDR3 DNA reads TGTGCCAGCAGCTTGGAGCAGGCCTCATCGTCTGAGCAGTACTTC. Protein product: CASSLEQASSSEQYF.